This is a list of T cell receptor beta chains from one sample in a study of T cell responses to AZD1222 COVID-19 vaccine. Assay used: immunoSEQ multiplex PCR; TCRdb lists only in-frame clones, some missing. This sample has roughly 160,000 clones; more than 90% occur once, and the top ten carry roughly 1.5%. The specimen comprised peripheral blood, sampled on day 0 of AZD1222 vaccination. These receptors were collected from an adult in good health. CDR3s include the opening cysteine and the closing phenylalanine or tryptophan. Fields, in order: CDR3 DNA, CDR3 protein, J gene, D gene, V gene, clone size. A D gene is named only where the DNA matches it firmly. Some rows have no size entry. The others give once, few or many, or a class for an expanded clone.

TGTGCCAGCTCACCACGAACCGGGACGCAGAACACTGAAGCTTTCTTT	CASSPRTGTQNTEAFF	TRBJ1-1	-	TRBV18	-
TGTGCCAGCAGTTACCCCCGGAGCGAGCAGTTCTTC	CASSYPRSEQFF	TRBJ2-1	-	TRBV12-3/TRBV12-4	once
TGTGCCAGCAGCGTAGTGGGGGGGTCCGGAAACACCATATATTTT	CASSVVGGSGNTIYF	TRBJ1-3	-	TRBV9	-
TGTGCCAGTAGTATCGGTTCCGGGAATCAGCCCCAGCATTTT	CASSIGSGNQPQHF	TRBJ1-5	-	TRBV19	-
TGCGCCAGCAGCTTGCGAGGACAGGGCGGCACCGGGGAGCTGTTTTTT	CASSLRGQGGTGELFF	TRBJ2-2	TRBD1	TRBV5-1	-
TGTGCCAGCAGTGAATCGAGCTTCTATGGCTACACCTTC	CASSESSFYGYTF	TRBJ1-2	-	TRBV6-1	-
TGTGCCAGCAGCCTAGGGACGGCAGGCCATGGCTACACCTTC	CASSLGTAGHGYTF	TRBJ1-2	-	TRBV14	-
TGTGCCAGCACCTCTAGCGGGAGAGGGCACGAGCAGTACTTC	CASTSSGRGHEQYF	TRBJ2-7	TRBD2	TRBV7-9	-
TGTGCCAGCAGTTCCGCCTGGACTAGCGGGAACCACGAGCAGTACTTC	CASSSAWTSGNHEQYF	TRBJ2-7	TRBD2	TRBV6-5	-
TGTGCCAGCACCGAAAGAGAAGAGGGGACCTCTTCCCACGAGCAGTACTTC	CASTEREEGTSSHEQYF	TRBJ2-7	-	TRBV3-1/TRBV3-2	-
TGTGCCAGCAGTTACTACGTGGGACACCAGTTCTTC	CASSYYVGHQFF	TRBJ2-1	-	TRBV6-5	-
TGTGCCAGCAGCCTACCCAACCCCGGGAGTAATGAGCAGTTCTTC	CASSLPNPGSNEQFF	TRBJ2-1	-	TRBV6-5	-
TGTGCCAGCAGCTACGGCGACTATGGCTACACCTTC	CASSYGDYGYTF	TRBJ1-2	-	TRBV6-5	-
TGCGCCAGCAGTACTCAGAGGGGGATCTATGGCTACACCTTC	CASSTQRGIYGYTF	TRBJ1-2	-	TRBV4-1	-
TGTGCCAGCAGCTTGGGACAGGGAGGCACTGAAGCTTTCTTT	CASSLGQGGTEAFF	TRBJ1-1	TRBD1	TRBV5-5	once
TGTGCCAGCTCGGCGGGACAGATATTCTCTGGGGCCAACGTCCTGACTTTC	CASSAGQIFSGANVLTF	TRBJ2-6	-	TRBV27	-
TGTGCCAGCAGCTTATTATTTCAGGGTGGAAATTCACCCCTCCACTTT	CASSLLFQGGNSPLHF	TRBJ1-6	-	TRBV7-8	-
TGTGCCAGCAGCCCCGGCTGGGGCTTCAATCATAACTCTGGGGCCAACGTCCTGACTTTC	CASSPGWGFNHNSGANVLTF	TRBJ2-6	-	TRBV5-5	-
TGTGCCAGCTCATCCGGACAGGGTCGCTACACCTTC	CASSSGQGRYTF	TRBJ1-2	TRBD1	TRBV6-5	-
TGTGCCAGCCACAGGACGGGGGCCTACGAGCAGTACTTC	CASHRTGAYEQYF	TRBJ2-7	-	TRBV27	-
TGTGCCAGCAGCCCGGACGGGACTAGCGGGGCATATGAGCAGTTCTTC	CASSPDGTSGAYEQFF	TRBJ2-1	TRBD2	TRBV7-2	-
TGTGCCAGCAGTGAAGCGTTAGGGGGGAACAATCAGCCCCAGCATTTT	CASSEALGGNNQPQHF	TRBJ1-5	-	TRBV6-1	-
TGTGCCAGCAGCTTAAGGACAGGCCAGAATGAAAAACTGTTTTTT	CASSLRTGQNEKLFF	TRBJ1-4	TRBD1	TRBV7-8	-
TGTGCCAGCAGTGAAGGACAGGGGGCTTCGAATCAGCCCCAGCATTTT	CASSEGQGASNQPQHF	TRBJ1-5	TRBD1	TRBV6-1	-
TGTGCCAGCAGCTTAGGGGGCGTCAGGTCCTACAATGAGCAGTTCTTC	CASSLGGVRSYNEQFF	TRBJ2-1	-	TRBV7-2	-
TGCGCCAGCAGCCAACGGACTGGTAGCTCCTACGAGCAGTACTTC	CASSQRTGSSYEQYF	TRBJ2-7	-	TRBV5-1	-
TGTGCCAGCAGCTTGGGGGGAGGTACAAGGGAGACCCAGTACTTC	CASSLGGGTRETQYF	TRBJ2-5	-	TRBV5-4	-
TGTGCCAGCAGCCCCCAAGGGTGGCGGGGGGGCAGCTATGGCTACACCTTC	CASSPQGWRGGSYGYTF	TRBJ1-2	-	TRBV3-1/TRBV3-2	-
TGTGCCAGCATCCTGGGACTGGCGGGAGTTACAGATACGCAGTATTTT	CASILGLAGVTDTQYF	TRBJ2-3	TRBD2	TRBV7-8	-
TGTGCCAGCAGCTTGGCATTAGGAGGCAATCAGCCCCAGCATTTT	CASSLALGGNQPQHF	TRBJ1-5	-	TRBV7-8	-
TGTGCCAGCAGCCAAGATCTTCGGGGGGTTAGCACAGATACGCAGTATTTT	CASSQDLRGVSTDTQYF	TRBJ2-3	TRBD2	TRBV4-2	-
TGTGCCAGCAGCCGTTCGCCCGGGGGCACAGATACGCAGTATTTT	CASSRSPGGTDTQYF	TRBJ2-3	-	TRBV5-5	-
TGTGCCAGCAGCCCGGGGGAGAGACAAGCTTTCTTT	CASSPGERQAFF	TRBJ1-1	-	TRBV5-4	-
TGCGCCAGCAGCCAAGATCCAGGGGCCGGCTATGGCTACACCTTC	CASSQDPGAGYGYTF	TRBJ1-2	-	TRBV4-1	-
TGTGCCAGCAGTTCACTGACGAGAAGCAATCAGCCCCAGCATTTT	CASSSLTRSNQPQHF	TRBJ1-5	-	TRBV6-5	-
TGTGCCAGCAGCCTAGGGCGCAGGAATAATTCACCCCTCCACTTT	CASSLGRRNNSPLHF	TRBJ1-6	-	TRBV7-3	-
TGTGCCACCAGCCGAATGAACACTGAAGCTTTCTTT	CATSRMNTEAFF	TRBJ1-1	-	TRBV15	-
TGCGCCAGCAGCCCCGGACTGAACACTGAAGCTTTCTTT	CASSPGLNTEAFF	TRBJ1-1	-	TRBV5-1	-
TGTGCCAGCAGCTTGGGGCGGGGGGCCTACAATGAGCAGTTCTTC	CASSLGRGAYNEQFF	TRBJ2-1	TRBD2	TRBV13	-
TGTGCCAGCAGCGTCCTTGGAGGTAGCGATGAGCAGTTCTTC	CASSVLGGSDEQFF	TRBJ2-1	-	TRBV6-4	few
TGTGCCAGCAGATCCCTGGAAACAGGTCGGGGCAATCAGCCCCAGCATTTT	CASRSLETGRGNQPQHF	TRBJ1-5	-	TRBV27	-
TGTGCCAGCAGCCCCGGGACAGCGAGAACTGAAGCTTTCTTT	CASSPGTARTEAFF	TRBJ1-1	TRBD1	TRBV6-5	-
TGTGCCAGTAGTCCTTCGGGGACCACTAATCAGCCCCAGCATTTT	CASSPSGTTNQPQHF	TRBJ1-5	-	TRBV19	-
TGTGCCAGCAGCTTAGGGGGGCCCAGAACGCAGTATTTT	CASSLGGPRTQYF	TRBJ2-3	-	TRBV7-9	-
TGTGCCAGCAGCTTAGGGCAGGTTAGAGAGACCCAGTACTTC	CASSLGQVRETQYF	TRBJ2-5	-	TRBV11-1	-
TGCGCCAGCAGCCCGGACAGTCCCGAATACGAGCAGTACTTC	CASSPDSPEYEQYF	TRBJ2-7	-	TRBV5-1	-
TGTGCCAGCAGTTACCCCACAGGGGGCAAGGGCTACACCTTC	CASSYPTGGKGYTF	TRBJ1-2	TRBD1	TRBV6-5	once
TGTGCCTGGGCCTCACTTGGCTCTGGAAACACCATATATTTT	CAWASLGSGNTIYF	TRBJ1-3	-	TRBV30	once
TGCGCCAGCACCGACAGGGGTGAACCCCTCCACTTT	CASTDRGEPLHF	TRBJ1-6	TRBD1	TRBV10-2	-